The rows below give T cell receptor beta chains drawn from one sample of a study of cytomegalovirus exposure and HLA in healthy donors. Produced via immunoSEQ multiplex PCR; TCRdb's table is partial and in-frame only. Of roughly 170,000 clones in the sample, 75% to 85% were seen once. The source material was PBMCs. The receptors derive from a girl aged 2 to 10 in good health and CMV-seropositive. Each CDR3 is given with its conserved first and last residue. D genes are given only for firm matches. Where a row states a size, it is once, few, many or the class of an expanded clone; other rows omit it.

NA,TRBJ1-4,TRBV18,NA,TGTGCCAGCTCAAGGTCGACAGGTCCCAATGAAAAACTGTTTTTT,CASSRSTGPNEKLFF
TRBD2,TRBJ2-5,TRBV5-5,NA,TGTGCCAGCAGCTCGGGACTAGCGGTCCAAGAGACCCAGTACTTC,CASSSGLAVQETQYF
TRBD1,TRBJ1-6,TRBV5-4,NA,TGTGCCAGCAGCCCGGGACAGGGGGCATCTAATTCACCCCTCCACTTT,CASSPGQGASNSPLHF
NA,TRBJ2-3,TRBV6-1,NA,TGTGCCAGCGGAGCCACAGGGCCAGATACGCAGTATTTT,CASGATGPDTQYF
NA,TRBJ1-2,TRBV6-5,once,TGTGCCAGCAGCCGATATAACGGGGGTGGAGGGGGCTACACCTTC,CASSRYNGGGGGYTF
NA,TRBJ2-7,TRBV5-4,NA,TGTGCCAGCAGTTCCGACACAATCTCCTACGAGCAGTACTTC,CASSSDTISYEQYF
TRBD2,TRBJ2-5,TRBV5-4,NA,TGTGCCAGCAGCCCGGGAGGCCAGAGGGTTGGAGAGACCCAGTACTTC,CASSPGGQRVGETQYF
NA,TRBJ2-5,TRBV5-1,NA,TGCGCCAGCAGCTTGCCCGACAGCCCCCAAGAGACCCAGTACTTC,CASSLPDSPQETQYF
NA,TRBJ2-7,TRBV11-3,NA,TGTGCCAGCAGCTGGGTAGGAGCCTACGAGCAGTACTTC,CASSWVGAYEQYF
NA,TRBJ1-6,TRBV4-2,once,TGTGCCAGCAGCCAGGGCCCTGACGCAGGGTTGCCACCCCTCCACTTT,CASSQGPDAGLPPLHF
TRBD2,TRBJ2-7,TRBV30,NA,TGTGCCTTAACCCGAGCGGGAGGCAGCTACGAGCAGTACTTC,CALTRAGGSYEQYF
NA,TRBJ2-7,TRBV5-5,NA,TGTGCCAGCAGCTGGGGGGGGCAGGATGAGCAGTACTTC,CASSWGGQDEQYF